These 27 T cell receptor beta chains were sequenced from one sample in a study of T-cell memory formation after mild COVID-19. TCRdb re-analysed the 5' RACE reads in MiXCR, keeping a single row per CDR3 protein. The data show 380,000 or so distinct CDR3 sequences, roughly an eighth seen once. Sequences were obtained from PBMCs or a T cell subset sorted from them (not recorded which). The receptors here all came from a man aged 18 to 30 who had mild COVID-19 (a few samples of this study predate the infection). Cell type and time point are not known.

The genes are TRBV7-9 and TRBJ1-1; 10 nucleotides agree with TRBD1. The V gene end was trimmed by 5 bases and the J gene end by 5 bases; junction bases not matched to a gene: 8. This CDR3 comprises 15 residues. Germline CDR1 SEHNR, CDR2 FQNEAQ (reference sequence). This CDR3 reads CASSLQGTGATEAFF. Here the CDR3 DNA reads TGTGCCAGCAGCCTTCAGGGGACAGGGGCTACTGAAGCTTTCTTT.

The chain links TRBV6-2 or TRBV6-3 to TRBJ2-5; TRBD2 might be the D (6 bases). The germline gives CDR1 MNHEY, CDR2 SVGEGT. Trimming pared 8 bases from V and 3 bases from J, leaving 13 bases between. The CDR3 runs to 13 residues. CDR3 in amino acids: CASQKVAEETQYF. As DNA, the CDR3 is TGTGCCAGCCAGAAGGTAGCGGAAGAGACCCAGTACTTC.

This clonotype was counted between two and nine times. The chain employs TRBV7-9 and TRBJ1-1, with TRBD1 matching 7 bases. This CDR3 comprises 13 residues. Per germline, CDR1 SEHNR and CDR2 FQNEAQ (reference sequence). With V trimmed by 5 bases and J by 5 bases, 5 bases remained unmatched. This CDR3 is CASSEGGWTEAFF. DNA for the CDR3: TGTGCCAGCAGCGAAGGGGGCTGGACTGAAGCTTTCTTT. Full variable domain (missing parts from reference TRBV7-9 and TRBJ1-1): DTGVSQNPRHKITKRGQNVTFRCDPISEHNRLYWYRQTLGQGPEFLTYFQNEAQLEKSRLLSDRFSAERPKGSFSTLEIQRTEQGDSAMYLCASSEGGWTEAFFGQGTRLTVV.

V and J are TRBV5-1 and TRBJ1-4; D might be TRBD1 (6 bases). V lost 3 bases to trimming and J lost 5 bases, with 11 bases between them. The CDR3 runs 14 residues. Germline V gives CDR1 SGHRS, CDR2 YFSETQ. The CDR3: CASSSGQTNEKLFF. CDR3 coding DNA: TGCGCCAGCAGCTCCGGACAGACCAATGAAAAACTGTTTTTT. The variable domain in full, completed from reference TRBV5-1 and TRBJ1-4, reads KAGVTQTPRYLIKTRGQQVTLSCSPISGHRSVSWYQQTPGQGLQFLFEYFSETQRNKGNFPGRFSGRQFSNSRSEMNVSTLELGDSALYLCASSSGQTNEKLFFGSGTQLSVL.

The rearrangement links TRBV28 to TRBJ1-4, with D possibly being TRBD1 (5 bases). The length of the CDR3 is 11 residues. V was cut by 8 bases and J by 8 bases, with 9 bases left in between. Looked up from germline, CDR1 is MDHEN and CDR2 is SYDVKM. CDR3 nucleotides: TGTGCCAGCGGGGGATACGAAAAACTGTTTTTT. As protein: CASGGYEKLFF.

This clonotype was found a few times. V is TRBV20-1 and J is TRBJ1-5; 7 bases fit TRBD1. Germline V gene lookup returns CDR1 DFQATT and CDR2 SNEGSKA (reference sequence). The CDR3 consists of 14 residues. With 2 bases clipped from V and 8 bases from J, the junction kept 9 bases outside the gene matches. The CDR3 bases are TGCAGTGCTAGAACCGGGACAGACCCCAAGCCCCAGCATTTT. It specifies CSARTGTDPKPQHF.

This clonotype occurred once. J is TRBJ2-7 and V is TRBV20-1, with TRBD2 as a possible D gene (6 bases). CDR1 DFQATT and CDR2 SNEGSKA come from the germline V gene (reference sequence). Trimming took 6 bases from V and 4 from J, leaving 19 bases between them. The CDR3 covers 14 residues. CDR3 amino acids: CSALTGGNMYEQYF. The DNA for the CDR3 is TGCAGTGCCCTGACCGGGGGTAATATGTACGAGCAGTACTTC.

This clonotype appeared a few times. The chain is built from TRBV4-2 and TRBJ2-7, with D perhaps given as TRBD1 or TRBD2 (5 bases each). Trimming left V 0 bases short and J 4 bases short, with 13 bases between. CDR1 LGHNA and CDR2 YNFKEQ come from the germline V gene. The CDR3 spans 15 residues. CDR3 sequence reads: CASSQDGGASYEQYF. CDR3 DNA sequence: TGTGCCAGCAGCCAAGATGGGGGAGCGTCATACGAGCAGTACTTC.

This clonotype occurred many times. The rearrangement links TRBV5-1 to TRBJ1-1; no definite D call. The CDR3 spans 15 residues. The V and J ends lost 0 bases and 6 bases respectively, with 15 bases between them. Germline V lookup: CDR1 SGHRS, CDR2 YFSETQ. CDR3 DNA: TGCGCCAGCAGCTTGGCTCCGGGCACCCATTCTGAAGCTTTCTTT. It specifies CASSLAPGTHSEAFF.

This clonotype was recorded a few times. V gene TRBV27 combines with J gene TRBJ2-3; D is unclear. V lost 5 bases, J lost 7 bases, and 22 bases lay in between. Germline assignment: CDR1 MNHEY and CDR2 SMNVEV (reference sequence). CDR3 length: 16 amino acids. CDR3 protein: CASSQVLGSFDNTQYF. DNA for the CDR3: TGTGCCAGCAGTCAGGTCTTGGGTAGTTTTGATAATACGCAGTATTTT.

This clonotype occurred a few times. The CDR3 DNA follows: TGTGCCAGCAGTTACACTGAAGCTTTCTTT. Encoded protein: CASSYTEAFF. The chain links TRBV6-2 or TRBV6-3 to TRBJ1-1, with D unclear. In germline, CDR1 is MNHEY, CDR2 SVGEGT. The CDR3 extends over 10 amino acids. Trimming removed 2 bases from V and 5 bases from J, with 0 bases in between.

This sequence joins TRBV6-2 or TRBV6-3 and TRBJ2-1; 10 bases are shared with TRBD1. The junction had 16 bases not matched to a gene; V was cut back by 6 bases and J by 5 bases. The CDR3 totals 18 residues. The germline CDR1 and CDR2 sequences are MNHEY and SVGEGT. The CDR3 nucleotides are TGTGCCAGCAGATCCCGGGACAGGGGCGTCCCCCGGAACAATGAGCAGTTCTTC. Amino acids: CASRSRDRGVPRNNEQFF.

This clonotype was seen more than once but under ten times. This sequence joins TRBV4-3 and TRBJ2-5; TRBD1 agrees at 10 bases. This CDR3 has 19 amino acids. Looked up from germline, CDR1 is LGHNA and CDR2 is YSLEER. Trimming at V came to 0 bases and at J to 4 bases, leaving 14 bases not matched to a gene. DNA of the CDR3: TGCGCCAGCAGCCAAGAAAGGGGTGTGTGGGACAGGGGTTTAGAGACCCAGTACTTC. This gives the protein CASSQERGVWDRGLETQYF.

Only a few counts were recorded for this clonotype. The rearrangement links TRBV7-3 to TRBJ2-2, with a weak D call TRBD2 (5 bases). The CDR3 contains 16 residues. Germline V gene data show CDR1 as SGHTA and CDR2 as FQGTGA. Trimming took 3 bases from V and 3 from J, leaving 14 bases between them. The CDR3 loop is CASSFTRTRYTGELFF. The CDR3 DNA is TGTGCCAGCAGCTTTACCCGGACTCGATACACCGGGGAGCTGTTTTTT.

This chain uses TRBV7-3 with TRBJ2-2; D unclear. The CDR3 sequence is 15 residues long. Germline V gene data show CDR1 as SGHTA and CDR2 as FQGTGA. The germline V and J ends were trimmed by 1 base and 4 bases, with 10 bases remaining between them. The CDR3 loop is CASSLRTWGTGELFF. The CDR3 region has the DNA TGTGCCAGCAGCTTAAGGACGTGGGGCACCGGGGAGCTGTTTTTT.

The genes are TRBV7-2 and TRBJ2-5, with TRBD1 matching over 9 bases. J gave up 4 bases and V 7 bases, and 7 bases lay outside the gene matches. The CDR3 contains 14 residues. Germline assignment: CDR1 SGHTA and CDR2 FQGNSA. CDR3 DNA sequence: TGTGCCAGCACTCAACAGGGGGCCGGAGAGACCCAGTACTTC. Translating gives CASTQQGAGETQYF.

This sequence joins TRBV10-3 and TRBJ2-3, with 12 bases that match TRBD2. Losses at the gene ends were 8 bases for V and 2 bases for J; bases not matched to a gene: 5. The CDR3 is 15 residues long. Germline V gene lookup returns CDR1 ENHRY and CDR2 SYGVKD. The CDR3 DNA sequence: TGTGCCATCGCATGGACTAGCGGGGCCACAGATACGCAGTATTTT. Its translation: CAIAWTSGATDTQYF.

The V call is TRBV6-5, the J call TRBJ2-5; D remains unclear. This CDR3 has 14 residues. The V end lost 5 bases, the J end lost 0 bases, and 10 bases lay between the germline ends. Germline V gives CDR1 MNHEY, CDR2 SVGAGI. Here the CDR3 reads CASSVRAHQETQYF. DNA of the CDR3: TGTGCCAGCAGTGTGCGAGCGCACCAAGAGACCCAGTACTTC.

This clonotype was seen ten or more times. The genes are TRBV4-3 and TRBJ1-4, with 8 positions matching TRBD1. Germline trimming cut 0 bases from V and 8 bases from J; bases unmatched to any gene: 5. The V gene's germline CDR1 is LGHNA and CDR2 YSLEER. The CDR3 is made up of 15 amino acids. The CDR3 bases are TGCGCCAGCAGCCAAGACGGGCAGGGGGCAGAAAAACTGTTTTTT. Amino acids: CASSQDGQGAEKLFF.

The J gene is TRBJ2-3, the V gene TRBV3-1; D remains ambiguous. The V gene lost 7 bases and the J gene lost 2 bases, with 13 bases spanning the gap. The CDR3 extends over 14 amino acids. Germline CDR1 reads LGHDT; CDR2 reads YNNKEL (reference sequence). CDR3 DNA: TGTGCCAGCAACCTAGTAGGCGACACAGATACGCAGTATTTT. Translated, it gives CASNLVGDTDTQYF.

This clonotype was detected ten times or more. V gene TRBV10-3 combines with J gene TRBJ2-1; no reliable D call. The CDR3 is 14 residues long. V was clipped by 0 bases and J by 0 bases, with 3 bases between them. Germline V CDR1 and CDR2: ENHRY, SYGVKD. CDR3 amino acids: CAISESTSYNEQFF. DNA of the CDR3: TGTGCCATCAGTGAGTCAACCTCCTACAATGAGCAGTTCTTC.

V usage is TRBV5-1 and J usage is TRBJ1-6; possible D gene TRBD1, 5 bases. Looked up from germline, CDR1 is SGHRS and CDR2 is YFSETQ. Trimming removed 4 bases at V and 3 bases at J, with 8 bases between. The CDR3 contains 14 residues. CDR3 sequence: CASSRGDYNSPLHF. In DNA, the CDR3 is TGCGCCAGCAGCCGAGGGGACTATAATTCACCCCTCCACTTT. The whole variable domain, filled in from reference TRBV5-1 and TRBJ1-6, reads KAGVTQTPRYLIKTRGQQVTLSCSPISGHRSVSWYQQTPGQGLQFLFEYFSETQRNKGNFPGRFSGRQFSNSRSEMNVSTLELGDSALYLCASSRGDYNSPLHFGNGTRLTVT.

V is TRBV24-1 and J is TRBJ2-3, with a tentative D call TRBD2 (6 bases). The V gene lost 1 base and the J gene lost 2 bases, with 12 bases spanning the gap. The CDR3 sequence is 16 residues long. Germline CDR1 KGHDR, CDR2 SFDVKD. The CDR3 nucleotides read TGTGCCACCAGTGATTTTTCGGGGGACGACACAGATACGCAGTATTTT. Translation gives CATSDFSGDDTDTQYF.

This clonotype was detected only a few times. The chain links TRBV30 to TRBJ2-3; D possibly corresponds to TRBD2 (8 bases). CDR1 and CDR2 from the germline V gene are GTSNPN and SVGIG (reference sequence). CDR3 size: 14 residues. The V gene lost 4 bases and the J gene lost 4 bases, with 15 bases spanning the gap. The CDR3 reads CAWKPGGGADTQYF. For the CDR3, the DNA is TGTGCCTGGAAACCGGGAGGGGGCGCAGATACGCAGTATTTT.

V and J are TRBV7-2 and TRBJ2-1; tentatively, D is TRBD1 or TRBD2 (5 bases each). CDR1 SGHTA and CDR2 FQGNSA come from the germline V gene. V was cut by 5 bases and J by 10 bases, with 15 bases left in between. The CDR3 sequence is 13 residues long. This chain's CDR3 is CASSLFEGPEQFF. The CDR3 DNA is TGTGCCAGCAGCCTCTTTGAGGGGCCGGAGCAGTTCTTC.

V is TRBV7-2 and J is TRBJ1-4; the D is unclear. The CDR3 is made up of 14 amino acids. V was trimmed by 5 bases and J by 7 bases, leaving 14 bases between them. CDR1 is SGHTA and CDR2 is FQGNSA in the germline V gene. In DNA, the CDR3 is TGTGCCAGCAGCGACCGGGCCTACGGTGAAAAACTGTTTTTT. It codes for CASSDRAYGEKLFF.

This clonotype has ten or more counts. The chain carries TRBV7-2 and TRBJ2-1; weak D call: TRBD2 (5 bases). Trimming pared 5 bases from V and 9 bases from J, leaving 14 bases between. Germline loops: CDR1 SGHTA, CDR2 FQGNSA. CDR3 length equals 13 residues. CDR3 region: CASSPRLEGEQFF. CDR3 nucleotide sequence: TGTGCCAGCAGCCCTCGGTTAGAGGGTGAGCAGTTCTTC.